What follows is one TCR beta chain and its context. As yet, its antigen is unknown. Per the germline V gene, CDR1 is MDHEN and CDR2 is SYDVKM. This CDR3 is built from 20 residues. Unmatched junction bases numbered 16, after V lost 3 bases and J lost 5 bases. Unique molecular identifiers were built into the TCRbeta library. MiXCR, run by TCRdb on the PCR reads, gives a single entry per CDR3 protein. This sample has fewer than 550,000 distinct CDR3 sequences, with roughly 10% found just once. These data are taken from a study of T-cell reconstitution after alpha-beta-depleted transplantation in children. Broader study findings: Among T cells one year after transplant, newly produced cells accounted for most counts and diversity.

The sample in question was PBMCs, mostly from graft donor cells, obtained 180 days after TCRalphabeta/CD19-depleted stem cell transplant. The chain joins TRBV28 to TRBJ2-2, with 12 bases that match TRBD2. This clonotype was obtained from a female patient aged 2-15 years who had a stem cell transplant for aplastic anemia, so the T cells may come from the graft donor. The CDR3 bases are TGTGCCAGCAGTTTGGGAGGACCGACTAGCGGGAGAAGGTGGACCGGGGAGCTGTTTTTT. This gives the protein CASSLGGPTSGRRWTGELFF.